This T cell receptor beta chain stems from a study of T cell responses to AZD1222 COVID-19 vaccine. Study results and limitations: The study sampled repertoires only after the peak T cell response. Only a handful of AZD1222 recipients tested seropositive at baseline.

Samples with a second dose at about 4 or about 12 weeks were pooled together. With regard to this clone: Its antigen remains unknown.

V shed 6 bases, J shed 8 bases, and the junction held 12 bases outside the gene matches. The CDR3 has 15 residues. Germline values: CDR1 MDHEN, CDR2 SYDVKM. The assay was immunoSEQ multiplex PCR, and TCRdb's table has in-frame clones only and misses some. This sample carries about 46,000 clones, 70% to 90% of them seen once, and the ten largest clones take roughly 1.1%. V and J are TRBV28 and TRBJ1-4, with 7 bases aligning to TRBD1. Sequencing was performed on peripheral blood, taken 28 days after the second AZD1222 dose. This TCR derives from an adult who received the AZD1222 COVID-19 vaccine. For the CDR3, the DNA is TGTGCCAGCAGCCCTCGGGACAGTTTCTCCGAAAAACTGTTTTTT. Amino acid sequence: CASSPRDSFSEKLFF.